Here is one TCR beta chain with its context. This record belongs to a study of T cell changes during pregnancy in multiple sclerosis. Clones were sequenced by immunoSEQ multiplex PCR, and TCRdb holds only the in-frame ones, with some missing. The table lists about 120,000 clones, approximately 95% of them singletons. The receptor was derived from a female donor with multiple sclerosis, enrolled in a pregnancy study. The source was peripheral blood, collected before pregnancy.

Written as DNA, the CDR3 is TGTGCCAGCAGCCAAGGACTAGCGGGGGTGAAAAACATTCAGTACTTC. Translating it yields CASSQGLAGVKNIQYF. The V call is TRBV4-2, the J call TRBJ2-4; 12 nucleotides line up with TRBD2. Per the germline V gene, CDR1 is LGHNA and CDR2 is YNFKEQ. With V trimmed by 1 base and J by 4 bases, 2 bases remained unmatched. The CDR3 contains 16 residues.